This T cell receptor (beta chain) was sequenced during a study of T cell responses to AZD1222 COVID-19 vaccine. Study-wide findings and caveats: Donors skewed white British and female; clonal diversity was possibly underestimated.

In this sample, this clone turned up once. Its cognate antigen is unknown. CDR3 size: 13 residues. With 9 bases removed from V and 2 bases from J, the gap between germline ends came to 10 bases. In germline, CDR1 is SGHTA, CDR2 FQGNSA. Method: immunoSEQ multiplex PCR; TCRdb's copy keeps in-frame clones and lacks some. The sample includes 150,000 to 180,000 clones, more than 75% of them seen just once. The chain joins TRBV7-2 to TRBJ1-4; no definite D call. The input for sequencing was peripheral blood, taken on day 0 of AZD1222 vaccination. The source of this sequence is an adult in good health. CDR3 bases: TGTGCCAGTTCTCTAGGTACTAATGAAAAACTGTTTTTT. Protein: CASSLGTNEKLFF.